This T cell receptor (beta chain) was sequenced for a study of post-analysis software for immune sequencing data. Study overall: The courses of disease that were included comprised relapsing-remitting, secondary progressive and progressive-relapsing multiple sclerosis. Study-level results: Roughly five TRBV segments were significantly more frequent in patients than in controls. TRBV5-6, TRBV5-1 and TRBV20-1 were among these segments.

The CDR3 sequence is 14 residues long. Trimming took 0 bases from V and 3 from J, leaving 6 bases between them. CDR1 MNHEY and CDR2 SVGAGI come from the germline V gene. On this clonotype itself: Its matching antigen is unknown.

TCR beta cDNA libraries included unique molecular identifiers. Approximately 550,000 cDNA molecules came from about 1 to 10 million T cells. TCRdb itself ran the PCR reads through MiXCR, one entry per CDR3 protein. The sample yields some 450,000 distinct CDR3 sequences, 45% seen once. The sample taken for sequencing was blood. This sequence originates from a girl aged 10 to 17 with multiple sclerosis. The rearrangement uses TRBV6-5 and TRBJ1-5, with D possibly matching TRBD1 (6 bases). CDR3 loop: CASSYSGANQPQHF. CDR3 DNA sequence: TGTGCCAGCAGTTACTCGGGGGCCAATCAGCCCCAGCATTTT.